Ten or more counts support the clone carrying this T cell receptor (beta chain). The antigen is not known. This entry comes from a study of T cells after yellow fever vaccination. General observations from the study: Contamination by abundant bulk-population clonotypes could be present in FACS-sorted repertoires. Some clonotypes were seen in both the CD4 and the CD8 compartments. These made up a small share and likely arose from convergent recombination.

TCRdb fed the 5' RACE reads into MiXCR, producing one record per CDR3 protein. The sample holds more than 95,000 distinct CDR3 sequences, approximately 7.1% seen once. V was pared by 6 bases and J by 5 bases, with 19 bases between. Looked up from germline, CDR1 is SGHVS and CDR2 is FQNEAQ. The CDR3 extends over 16 amino acids. The sequenced sample was CD4+ T cells sorted from PBMCs, obtained more than 40 days after the first yellow fever vaccination. This rearrangement joins TRBV7-8 to TRBJ2-2, with D tentatively TRBD2 (6 bases). This TCR was sampled from a man younger than 35 who received the YFV17D yellow fever vaccine. The CDR3: CASRIIGSGRTGELFF. CDR3 DNA: TGTGCCAGCAGAATCATCGGGTCAGGGAGGACCGGGGAGCTGTTTTTT.